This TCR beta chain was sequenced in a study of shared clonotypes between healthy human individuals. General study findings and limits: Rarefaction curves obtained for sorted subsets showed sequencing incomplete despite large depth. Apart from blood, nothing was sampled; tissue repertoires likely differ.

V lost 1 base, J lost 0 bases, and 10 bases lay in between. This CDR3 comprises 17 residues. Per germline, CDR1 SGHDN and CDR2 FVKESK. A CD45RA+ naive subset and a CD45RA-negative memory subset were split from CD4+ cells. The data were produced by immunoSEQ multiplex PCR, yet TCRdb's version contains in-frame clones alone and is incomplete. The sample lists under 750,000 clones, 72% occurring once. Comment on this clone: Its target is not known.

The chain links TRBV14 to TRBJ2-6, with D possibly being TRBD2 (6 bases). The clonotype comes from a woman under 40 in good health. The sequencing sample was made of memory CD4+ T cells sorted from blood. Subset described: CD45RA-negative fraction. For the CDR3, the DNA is TGTGCCAGCAGCCAAGTCGGGGGTTACTCTGGGGCCAACGTCCTGACTTTC. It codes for CASSQVGGYSGANVLTF. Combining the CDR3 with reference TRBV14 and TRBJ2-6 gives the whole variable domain EAGVTQFPSHSVIEKGQTVTLRCDPISGHDNLYWYRRVMGKEIKFLLHFVKESKQDESGMPNNRFLAERTGGTYSTLKVQPAELEDSGVYFCASSQVGGYSGANVLTFGAGSRLTVL.